The clone carrying this T cell receptor beta chain was observed a handful of times. Its specificity is unknown. The data stem from a study of CD8+ T cells in alopecia areata. The study, taken as a whole, reports: Patients displayed less clarity in TCR sharing than mice, a finding possibly related to HLA. Tofacitinib yielded significantly lower scalp clonality and fewer expanded CD8+ clones among the top 100.

cDNA serving as the sequencing template came from extracted, reverse transcribed RNA. The method was immunoSEQ multiplex PCR; TCRdb's version includes in-frame clones alone and lacks a portion of them. Of approximately 170,000 clones listed, roughly 60% were seen once; the top ten hold approximately 15%. The CDR3 has 15 amino acids. V gave up 4 bases and J gave up 0 bases, with 11 bases separating them. Germline V lookup: CDR1 SGHNT, CDR2 YENEEA. Treatment of the sample: oral pan-JAK inhibitor, 5-10 mg twice daily. Investigators sorted PBMCs to obtain both CD4+ and CD8+ T cells. This chain connects TRBV11-3 to TRBJ2-3; either TRBD1 or TRBD2 may supply D (5 bases each). The receptor was derived from a human donor with alopecia areata. Material: CD4+ T cells sorted from blood, obtained at week 24, from a patient treated with tofacitinib. The CDR3 loop is CASSSGTFSTDTQYF. For the CDR3, the DNA is TGTGCCAGCAGCTCCGGGACCTTTAGCACAGATACGCAGTATTTT.